Below are 13 T cell receptor beta chains sequenced from a single sample in a study of Ad26.COV2.S vaccination and SARS-CoV-2 variants. Only in-frame clones appear in the TCRdb table, and some are missing; sequencing was by immunoSEQ multiplex PCR. The table records around 170,000 clones, around 85% of them present only once. The source material was peripheral blood, sampled after recovery from COVID-19. The source of these receptors is a human donor who had recovered from COVID-19.

The chain joins TRBV25-1 to TRBJ2-7; 10 nucleotides line up with TRBD1. The V and J ends lost 6 bases and 2 bases, in that order; junction bases with no gene match: 13. CDR1 and CDR2 from the germline V gene are MGHDK and SYGVNS. This CDR3 spans 17 amino acids. Here the CDR3 reads CASSLGPGQGPTYEQYF. CDR3 sequence (DNA): TGTGCCAGCAGCCTCGGCCCGGGACAGGGGCCGACCTACGAGCAGTACTTC.

V is TRBV23-1 and J is TRBJ2-7; 7 nucleotides agree with TRBD1. TRBV23-1 is classed as an ORF, of uncertain function. This CDR3 contains 14 residues. J gave up 2 bases and V 8 bases, and 9 bases lay outside the gene matches. In nucleotides, the CDR3 is TGCGCCAGCTGCTCACAGGGGATCGCCTACGAGCAGTACTTC. The encoded protein is CASCSQGIAYEQYF.

This chain links TRBV7-3 with TRBJ1-2, with a possible D match to TRBD1 (6 bases). V lost 5 bases and J 1 base, leaving 14 bases between the germline ends. The CDR3 is made up of 15 amino acids. Germline V CDR1 and CDR2: SGHTA, FQGTGA. CDR3 loop: CASSLTGGVNYGYTF. CDR3 coding DNA: TGTGCCAGCAGCCTCACTGGGGGCGTTAACTATGGCTACACCTTC. Full variable domain (missing parts from reference TRBV7-3 and TRBJ1-2): GAGVSQTPSNKVTEKGKYVELRCDPISGHTALYWYRQSLGQGPEFLIYFQGTGAADDSGLPNDRFFAVRPEGSVSTLKIQRTERGDSAVYLCASSLTGGVNYGYTFGSGTRLTVV.

V usage is TRBV19 and J usage is TRBJ2-3; weak D call: TRBD2 (6 bases). Germline V gives CDR1 LNHDA, CDR2 SQIVND (reference sequence). V lost 6 bases, J lost 1 base, and 11 bases lay in between. CDR3 size: 14 residues. As DNA, the CDR3 is TGTGCCAGTAGGGGTTGGAGGGGCACAGATACGCAGTATTTT. It translates to CASRGWRGTDTQYF.

This clone was seen a few times. This chain joins TRBV19 and TRBJ1-5; 7 bases map to TRBD1. There are 15 residues in the CDR3. The germline CDR1 and CDR2 sequences are LNHDA and SQIVND (reference sequence). Trimming took 3 bases from V and 2 from J; bases not matched to a gene: 4. CDR3 nucleotide sequence: TGTGCCAGTAGTATTAAGGGGGCGGGCAATCAGCCCCAGCATTTT. Translation: CASSIKGAGNQPQHF.

This chain joins TRBV29-1 and TRBJ2-7; perhaps TRBD1 as D (5 bases). This CDR3 has 13 amino acids. Trimming left V 3 bases short and J 7 bases short, with 16 bases between. Looked up from germline, CDR1 is SQVTM and CDR2 is ANQGSEA. The DNA of the CDR3 is TGCAGCGTTGATTCACAGGCCTCTGGAGAGCAGTACTTC. This encodes CSVDSQASGEQYF.

This chain links TRBV7-9 with TRBJ2-3; D assignment may be TRBD1 or TRBD2 (5 bases each). The V and J ends lost 6 bases and 4 bases respectively, with 11 bases between them. This CDR3 spans 13 amino acids. Germline assignment: CDR1 SEHNR and CDR2 FQNEAQ (reference sequence). As DNA, the CDR3 is TGTGCCAGCAGGCCAGGGAGTGCAGATACGCAGTATTTT. It specifies CASRPGSADTQYF.

CDR3 bases: TGTGCCAGCAGCGTAGAAAGCTCCTACGAGCAGTACTTC. This codes for CASSVESSYEQYF. The chain employs TRBV9 and TRBJ2-7, with D unresolved. CDR3 size: 13 residues. V was shortened by 0 bases and J by 0 bases, with 4 bases between the two germline ends. CDR1 is SGDLS and CDR2 is YYNGEE in the germline V gene.

The chain has TRBV4-1 and TRBJ2-7; D perhaps matches TRBD1 (6 bases). Germline V gene sequence: CDR1 MGHRA, CDR2 YSYEKL. Trimming removed 0 bases from V and 0 bases from J, with 15 bases in between. This CDR3 spans 17 amino acids. The CDR3, as DNA: TGCGCCAGCAGCCAAGAGTTGGGGGCTACCTACTCCTACGAGCAGTACTTC. Translated: CASSQELGATYSYEQYF.

The chain uses TRBV7-9 and TRBJ2-2; 9 bases are a match to TRBD2. The ends lost 1 base at V and 4 bases at J; junction bases unmatched: 1. CDR1 and CDR2 (germline): SEHNR, FQNEAQ (reference sequence). This CDR3 region has 15 residues. The CDR3 sequence: CASSLGTSVTGELFF. CDR3 in DNA: TGTGCCAGCAGCTTAGGGACTAGCGTCACCGGGGAGCTGTTTTTT. The entire variable domain, with the rest obtained from reference TRBV7-9 and TRBJ2-2, is as follows: DTGVSQNPRHKITKRGQNVTFRCDPISEHNRLYWYRQTLGQGPEFLTYFQNEAQLEKSRLLSDRFSAERPKGSFSTLEIQRTEQGDSAMYLCASSLGTSVTGELFFGEGSRLTVL.

The J gene is TRBJ2-7, the V gene TRBV7-8; weak D call: TRBD2 (6 bases). V shed 7 bases and J shed 2 bases, with 12 bases lying between them. In germline, CDR1 is SGHVS, CDR2 FQNEAQ. The CDR3 has 13 amino acids. The CDR3 region is CASTEGMAYEQYF. DNA of the CDR3: TGTGCCAGCACGGAGGGAATGGCCTACGAGCAGTACTTC. Drawing the rest from reference TRBV7-8 and TRBJ2-7, the complete variable domain is GAGVSQSPRYKVAKRGQDVALRCDPISGHVSLFWYQQALGQGPEFLTYFQNEAQLDKSGLPSDRFFAERPEGSVSTLKIQRTQQEDSAVYLCASTEGMAYEQYFGPGTRLTVT.

V is TRBV28 and J is TRBJ2-1; D possibly corresponds to TRBD1 (6 bases). V gave up 6 bases and J gave up 1 base, with 16 bases separating them. The germline V gene encodes CDR1 MDHEN and CDR2 SYDVKM. This CDR3 has 16 residues. CDR3 amino acids: CASRGLQGKSYNEQFF. In DNA, the CDR3 is TGTGCCAGCAGGGGATTACAGGGTAAATCCTACAATGAGCAGTTCTTC.

The rearrangement links TRBV29-1 to TRBJ2-1; D may be TRBD1 (6 bases). Germline V gives CDR1 SQVTM, CDR2 ANQGSEA. Trimming took 7 bases from V and 15 from J, leaving 16 bases between them. This CDR3 comprises 10 residues. This CDR3 reads CSARGQGMFF. The CDR3 bases are TGCAGCGCCCGAGGCCAGGGGATGTTCTTC.